These 27 T cell receptor beta chains were all obtained from the same sample, sequenced in a study of beta chain features in type 1 diabetes. Study outcomes and limitations: Moderate yet significant TCRB CDR3 shortening was seen in Type 1 diabetes patients in all four CD4+ subsets.

For these TCRs, the target antigens are not known. The authors reverse transcribed all of the isolated RNA, so sequencing captured expressed TCRB transcripts. Here immunoSEQ multiplex PCR was the method, and the copy in TCRdb shows in-frame clones only, minus some. The sample lists under 350,000 clones; over 11% were seen once. Sequencing input: naive CD4+ T cells from blood. The receptors were sampled from a man under 40 with type 1 diabetes.

As concerns this clone: One end of the junction varies from germline; a read error may be responsible. The V and J genes are TRBV20-1 and TRBJ1-4, with D unclear. CDR3 size: 11 residues. Germline-derived CDR1 and CDR2 are DFQATT and SNEGSKA (reference sequence). CDR3 coding DNA: TGCAGTGCCACCTCCCCGGGGTTCCGACGGTGG. As protein: CSATSPGFRRW.

The gene calls are TRBV21-1 and TRBJ2-7; the D call in the table, TRBD1, was not verified against the DNA. TRBV21-1 is assigned pseudogene status. The CDR3 sequence is 17 residues long. The CDR3 region is CASSKSLLGLPPYEQYF. CDR3 sequence (DNA): TGTGCCAGCAGCAAAAGTCTTCTGGGCCTCCCTCCCTACGAGCAGTACTTC.

In this sample, this clone turned up a few times. J is TRBJ1-2 and V is TRBV18; D perhaps matches TRBD1 (6 bases). The CDR3 extends over 14 amino acids. From germline, CDR1 is KGHSH and CDR2 LQKENI. The ends were cut back, 2 bases at V and 6 bases at J, with 13 bases in the middle. The CDR3 sequence is CASSPDVTGNGYTF. Written as DNA, the CDR3 is TGTGCCAGCTCACCAGACGTTACAGGGAATGGCTACACCTTC.

V usage is TRBV27 and J usage is TRBJ2-7; D is possibly TRBD2 (5 bases). Germline V gene lookup returns CDR1 MNHEY and CDR2 SMNVEV (reference sequence). Deletions cut 5 bases from V and 7 bases from J, with 12 bases between. The CDR3 length is 12 residues. CDR3 sequence reads: CASSPSGGEQYF. CDR3 sequence (DNA): TGTGCCAGCAGTCCCTCCGGCGGGGAGCAGTACTTC.

The genes are TRBV9 and TRBJ1-2, with 8 bases fitting TRBD1. CDR3 size: 15 residues. V lost 1 base to trimming and J lost 4 bases; unmatched junction nucleotides: 6. CDR1 and CDR2 from the germline V gene are SGDLS and YYNGEE. CDR3 loop: CASSVNQGAGYGYTF. The CDR3 DNA reads TGTGCCAGCAGCGTAAATCAGGGGGCGGGCTATGGCTACACCTTC.

V is TRBV7-8 and J is TRBJ1-2; D is unclear. The CDR3 contains 17 residues. The germline V gene has CDR1 SGHVS and CDR2 FQNEAQ. Trimming stripped 0 bases from V and 3 bases from J, with 17 bases between. The CDR3 DNA is TGTGCCAGCAGCTTAGCGATTTGGCAGCGATTGGACTATGGCTACACCTTC. Protein product: CASSLAIWQRLDYGYTF.

The rearrangement joins TRBV7-3 to TRBJ2-1; 8 bases align to TRBD2. CDR1 is SGHTA, CDR2 FQGTGA, per germline. The CDR3 covers 14 residues. With V trimmed by 3 bases and J by 13 bases, 11 bases remained unmatched. The CDR3 DNA sequence: TGTGCCAGCAGCTTGGGCACAGCCGGGACTAGTCAGTTCTTC. Translating it yields CASSLGTAGTSQFF.

The J gene is TRBJ2-7, the V gene TRBV7-9, with D tentatively TRBD1 (7 bases). Germline CDR1 reads SEHNR; CDR2 reads FQNEAQ (reference sequence). V lost 5 bases and J lost 2, with 13 bases in between. The CDR3 sequence is 14 residues long. CDR3 region: CASSLAGQPYEQYF. CDR3 DNA sequence: TGTGCCAGCAGCCTGGCGGGACAGCCCTACGAGCAGTACTTC.

The V gene is TRBV28, the J gene TRBJ1-2; 10 bases agree with TRBD1. V was pared by 8 bases and J by 5 bases, with 17 bases of the junction left unmatched. Looked up from germline, CDR1 is MDHEN and CDR2 is SYDVKM. The CDR3 is 17 residues long. The CDR3 DNA reads as TGTGCCAGCCGAATGACCCAGGGGACAGGGGCACGGTATGGCTACACCTTC. It encodes CASRMTQGTGARYGYTF.

This rearrangement joins TRBV7-9 to TRBJ2-7; TRBD1 might be the D (6 bases). The germline V and J ends were trimmed by 6 bases and 3 bases, with 12 bases remaining between them. The CDR3 sequence is 13 residues long. CDR1 and CDR2 (germline): SEHNR, FQNEAQ (reference sequence). CDR3 sequence: CASRSTGNYEQYF. In DNA, the CDR3 is TGTGCCAGCAGGTCGACAGGAAACTACGAGCAGTACTTC.

This clone turned up a few times. The V and J genes are TRBV5-6 and TRBJ2-1; D ambiguous. CDR1 SGHDT and CDR2 YYEEEE come from the germline V gene. The CDR3 runs 11 residues. The ends were cut back, 5 bases at V and 4 bases at J, with 4 bases in the middle. For the CDR3, the DNA is TGTGCCAGCAGACAATACAATGAGCAGTTCTTC. This sequence encodes CASRQYNEQFF. The whole variable domain, filled in from reference TRBV5-6 and TRBJ2-1, reads DAGVTQSPTHLIKTRGQQVTLRCSPKSGHDTVSWYQQALGQGPQFIFQYYEEEERQRGNFPDRFSGHQFPNYSSELNVNALLLGDSALYLCASRQYNEQFFGPGTRLTVL.

This chain joins TRBV4-3 and TRBJ2-3, with 8 bases identical to TRBD2. The CDR3 runs to 17 residues. In germline, CDR1 is LGHNA, CDR2 YSLEER. With 2 bases clipped from V and 0 bases from J, the junction kept 7 bases outside the gene matches. The CDR3 region has the DNA TGCGCCAGCAGCCAACTTCATAGCGGGGCTAGCACAGATACGCAGTATTTT. Translating it yields CASSQLHSGASTDTQYF.

This chain joins TRBV2 and TRBJ1-5; tentatively, D is TRBD1 (5 bases). CDR3 length: 14 amino acids. With 5 bases removed from V and 0 bases from J, the gap between germline ends came to 8 bases. Germline loops: CDR1 SNHLY, CDR2 FYNNEI. The CDR3 DNA reads as TGTGCCAGCAGTTCGACAGATAGCAATCAGCCCCAGCATTTT. It yields the protein CASSSTDSNQPQHF.

This clone appeared a few times. The J gene is TRBJ2-5, the V gene TRBV19; tentatively, D is TRBD2 (6 bases). With 8 bases removed from V and 2 bases from J, the gap between germline ends came to 21 bases. Germline V gene sequence: CDR1 LNHDA, CDR2 SQIVND (reference sequence). The CDR3 loop spans 16 amino acids. The CDR3 sequence is CASSGRIARGQETQYF. The CDR3 DNA reads TGTGCCAGTTCTGGGCGGATAGCACGGGGGCAAGAGACCCAGTACTTC.

About this clone: The same CDR3 arises from other DNA sequences in this sample as well. The chain employs TRBV18 and TRBJ2-5; D not resolved. V was pared by 6 bases and J by 1 base, with 6 bases between. Germline CDR1 is KGHSH and CDR2 is LQKENI. CDR3 length equals 12 residues. The CDR3: CASSASQETQYF. As DNA, the CDR3 is TGTGCCAGCTCGGCCAGCCAAGAGACCCAGTACTTC.

The chain has TRBV7-8 and TRBJ1-5; 9 bases map to TRBD1. This CDR3 comprises 17 residues. V lost 5 bases, J lost 1 base, and 9 bases stayed unmatched. Per the germline V gene, CDR1 is SGHVS and CDR2 is FQNEAQ. DNA of the CDR3: TGTGCCAGCAGCCCGTGGACAGGGGCCAGCAGCAATCAGCCCCAGCATTTT. This codes for CASSPWTGASSNQPQHF.

This clone was counted between two and nine times. The genes are TRBV27 and TRBJ2-7; possible D gene TRBD1, 5 bases. Trimming shortened V by 5 bases and J by 3 bases, and 20 bases separated the two germline ends. The CDR3 loop spans 16 amino acids. Per germline, CDR1 MNHEY and CDR2 SMNVEV (reference sequence). CDR3 amino acids: CASSDVGQNRNYEQYF. The CDR3 DNA reads TGTGCCAGCAGTGACGTTGGGCAGAACAGGAACTACGAGCAGTACTTC.

The genes are TRBV4-3 and TRBJ2-1; a weak D match, TRBD2 (6 bases). Germline CDR1 LGHNA, CDR2 YSLEER. V was pared by 4 bases and J by 0 bases, with 10 bases between. This CDR3 spans 15 amino acids. CDR3 sequence (DNA): TGCGCCAGCAGCCTACGGGGGAGCTCCTACAATGAGCAGTTCTTC. Translating it yields CASSLRGSSYNEQFF.

This clone was seen a few times. The chain carries TRBV30 and TRBJ1-1; no clear D. This CDR3 has 13 residues. CDR1 and CDR2 (germline): GTSNPN, SVGIG (reference sequence). With 0 bases removed from V and 1 base from J, the gap between germline ends came to 6 bases. The CDR3 here is CAWSVSPNTEAFF. As DNA, the CDR3 is TGTGCCTGGAGTGTTAGCCCGAACACTGAAGCTTTCTTT. The full variable domain, rest sourced from reference TRBV30 and TRBJ1-1, is SQTIHQWPATLVQPVGSPLSLECTVEGTSNPNLYWYRQAAGRGLQLLFYSVGIGQISSEVPQNLSASRPQDRQFILSSKKLLLSDSGFYLCAWSVSPNTEAFFGQGTRLTVV.

Only a few counts were recorded for this clone. This chain uses TRBV15 with TRBJ2-5, with 7 bases identical to TRBD1. Trimming at V came to 5 bases and at J to 4 bases, leaving 16 bases not matched to a gene. The CDR3 has 17 residues. The germline V gene encodes CDR1 LNHNV and CDR2 YYDKDF (reference sequence). The CDR3 DNA sequence: TGTGCCACCAGCCCACGTCCCAACAGGGGTTTGGGAGAGACCCAGTACTTC. Translated: CATSPRPNRGLGETQYF.

The rearrangement joins TRBV15 to TRBJ2-1; D not resolved. Looked up from germline, CDR1 is LNHNV and CDR2 is YYDKDF (reference sequence). The CDR3 runs to 15 residues. Trimming took 8 bases from V and 4 from J, leaving 18 bases between them. CDR3 residues: CATAYDQAKYNEQFF. In DNA, the CDR3 is TGTGCCACCGCATACGACCAGGCCAAATACAATGAGCAGTTCTTC.

The chain has TRBV7-2 and TRBJ2-5; D is unresolved. The CDR3 is 14 amino acids. CDR1 is SGHTA and CDR2 is FQGNSA in the germline V gene. V was trimmed by 2 bases and J by 4 bases, leaving 11 bases between them. CDR3 bases: TGTGCCAGCAGCTTAAGAGTGGTTCTAGAGACCCAGTACTTC. It yields the protein CASSLRVVLETQYF.

This sequence joins TRBV5-4 and TRBJ2-2; 8 nucleotides align to TRBD1. V lost 4 bases, J lost 7 bases, and 9 bases stayed unmatched. The CDR3 runs to 15 residues. Germline CDR1 SGHNT, CDR2 YYREEE (reference sequence). CDR3 loop: CASSPGQGSGGELFF. In nucleotides, the CDR3 is TGTGCCAGCAGCCCCGGACAGGGCTCAGGCGGGGAGCTGTTTTTT.

In its sample, this clone was seen a few times. The chain joins TRBV18 to TRBJ2-7; TRBD1 aligns across 10 bases. Per the germline V gene, CDR1 is KGHSH and CDR2 is LQKENI. V gave up 4 bases and J gave up 2 bases; unmatched junction bases: 5. The CDR3 extends over 15 amino acids. For the CDR3, the DNA is TGTGCCAGCTCACAGGCCGGGACAGGGGCCTACGAGCAGTACTTC. It specifies CASSQAGTGAYEQYF.

This clone was counted between two and nine times. This sequence joins TRBV6-5 and TRBJ2-1; possible D gene TRBD2, 5 bases. Germline V CDR1 and CDR2: MNHEY, SVGAGI. The CDR3 is 13 residues long. The V gene lost 2 bases and the J gene lost 8 bases, with 10 bases spanning the gap. The CDR3 protein is CASSYPQADEQFF. CDR3 bases: TGTGCCAGCAGTTACCCGCAAGCGGATGAGCAGTTCTTC.

This clone occurred a few times. V gene TRBV7-9 combines with J gene TRBJ2-1; 7 bases fit TRBD2. Germline-derived CDR1 and CDR2 are SEHNR and FQNEAQ (reference sequence). The J segment lost 0 bases and the V segment lost 3 bases, leaving 2 bases of the junction unmatched. The CDR3 contains 15 residues. CDR3 DNA sequence: TGTGCCAGCAGCTTCCGGGACTACTCCTACAATGAGCAGTTCTTC. It specifies CASSFRDYSYNEQFF.

This clone was seen a few times. The V and J genes are TRBV5-1 and TRBJ2-1, with 14 bases lining up with TRBD2. Germline values: CDR1 SGHRS, CDR2 YFSETQ. V lost 1 base to trimming and J lost 6 bases; unmatched junction nucleotides: 9. CDR3 length: 18 amino acids. The CDR3 region has the DNA TGCGCCAGCAGCTTGCAAATTCCTGGACTAGCGGGAGGCAATGAGCAGTTCTTC. It yields the protein CASSLQIPGLAGGNEQFF.